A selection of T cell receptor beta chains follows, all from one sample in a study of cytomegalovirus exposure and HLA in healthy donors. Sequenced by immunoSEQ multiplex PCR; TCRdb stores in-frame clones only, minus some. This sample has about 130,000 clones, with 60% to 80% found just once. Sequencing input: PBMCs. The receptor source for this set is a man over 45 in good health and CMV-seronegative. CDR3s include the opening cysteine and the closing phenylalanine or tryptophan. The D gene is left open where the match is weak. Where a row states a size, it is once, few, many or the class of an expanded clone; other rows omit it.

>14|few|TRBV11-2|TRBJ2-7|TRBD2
CASSSTGGLYEQYF
TGTGCCAGCAGCTCGACGGGGGGGTTGTACGAGCAGTACTTC
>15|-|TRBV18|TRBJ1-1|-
CASSPQDSLNTEAFF
TGTGCCAGCTCACCACAGGACAGCTTGAACACTGAAGCTTTCTTT
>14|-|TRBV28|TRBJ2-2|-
CASSQDSAPGELFF
TGTGCCAGCAGTCAAGACAGCGCCCCCGGGGAGCTGTTTTTT
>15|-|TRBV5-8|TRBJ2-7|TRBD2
CASSLVSGSRNEQYF
TGTGCCAGCAGCTTGGTCAGCGGGAGTAGAAACGAGCAGTACTTC
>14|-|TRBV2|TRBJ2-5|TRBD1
CASSQGALVETQYF
TGTGCCAGCAGTCAGGGGGCACTTGTTGAGACCCAGTACTTC
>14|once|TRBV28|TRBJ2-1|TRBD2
CASSSLAGVDEQFF
TGTGCCAGCAGTTCCCTAGCGGGAGTAGATGAGCAGTTCTTC
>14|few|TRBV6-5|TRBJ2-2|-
CASGVFRADGELFF
TGTGCCAGCGGTGTTTTCAGGGCCGACGGGGAGCTGTTTTTT
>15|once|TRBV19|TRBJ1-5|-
CASSIMEGSNQPQHF
TGTGCCAGTAGTATAATGGAGGGGAGCAATCAGCCCCAGCATTTT
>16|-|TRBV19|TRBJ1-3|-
CASSPQTTNSGNTIYF
TGTGCCAGTAGTCCCCAGACTACGAACTCTGGAAACACCATATATTTT
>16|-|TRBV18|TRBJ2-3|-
CASSLRDSSTPGTQYF
TGTGCCAGCTCACTACGGGACTCGTCGACTCCGGGGACGCAGTATTTT
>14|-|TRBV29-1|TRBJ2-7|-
CSVAGSGYSYEQYF
TGCAGCGTAGCAGGTAGCGGATACTCCTACGAGCAGTACTTC
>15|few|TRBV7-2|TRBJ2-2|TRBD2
CASSFGLAGHGELFF
TGTGCCAGCAGCTTCGGGCTAGCGGGACACGGGGAGCTGTTTTTT
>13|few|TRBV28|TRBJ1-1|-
CASSYNRAPEAFF
TGTGCCAGCAGTTACAACAGGGCCCCTGAAGCTTTCTTT
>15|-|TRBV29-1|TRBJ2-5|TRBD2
CSVELAGGLGETQYF
TGCAGCGTTGAACTAGCGGGAGGGCTGGGAGAGACCCAGTACTTC
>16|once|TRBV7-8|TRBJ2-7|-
CASSLISPRQSYEQYF
TGTGCCAGCAGCTTAATCTCCCCGAGACAGTCCTACGAGCAGTACTTC
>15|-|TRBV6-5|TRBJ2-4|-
CASSYSRGTKNIQYF
TGTGCCAGCAGTTACTCGCGGGGAACCAAAAACATTCAGTACTTC
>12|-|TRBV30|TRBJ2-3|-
CAWTQATDTQYF
TGTGCCTGGACCCAGGCAACAGATACGCAGTATTTT
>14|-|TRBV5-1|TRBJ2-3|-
CASSVVVNTDTQYF
TGCGCCAGCAGCGTTGTAGTAAACACAGATACGCAGTATTTT
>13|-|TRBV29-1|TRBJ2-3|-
CSVVQGSTDTQYF
TGCAGCGTTGTTCAGGGGAGCACAGATACGCAGTATTTT
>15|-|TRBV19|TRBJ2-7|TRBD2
CASSLGGTTPREQYF
TGTGCCAGTAGTCTGGGGGGGACTACGCCGCGTGAGCAGTACTTC
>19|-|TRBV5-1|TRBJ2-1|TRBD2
CASSREGRTSGKPYNEQFF
TGCGCCAGCAGTAGGGAGGGGAGGACTAGCGGGAAACCCTACAATGAGCAGTTCTTC
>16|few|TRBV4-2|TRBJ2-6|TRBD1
CASGLGQGSGANVLTF
TGTGCCAGCGGGCTGGGACAGGGCTCTGGGGCCAACGTCCTGACTTTC
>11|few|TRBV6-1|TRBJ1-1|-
CAGAGNTEAFF
TGTGCTGGGGCCGGCAACACTGAAGCTTTCTTT
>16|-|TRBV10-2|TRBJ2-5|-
CASNGGAMTGQETQYF
TGCGCCAGCAATGGTGGGGCGATGACCGGCCAAGAGACCCAGTACTTC
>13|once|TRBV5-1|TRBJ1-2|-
CASSDQGGYGYTF
TGCGCCAGCAGCGATCAGGGTGGGTATGGCTACACCTTC
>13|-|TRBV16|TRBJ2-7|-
CASSQQGMYEQYF
TGTGCCAGCAGCCAACAGGGTATGTACGAGCAGTACTTC